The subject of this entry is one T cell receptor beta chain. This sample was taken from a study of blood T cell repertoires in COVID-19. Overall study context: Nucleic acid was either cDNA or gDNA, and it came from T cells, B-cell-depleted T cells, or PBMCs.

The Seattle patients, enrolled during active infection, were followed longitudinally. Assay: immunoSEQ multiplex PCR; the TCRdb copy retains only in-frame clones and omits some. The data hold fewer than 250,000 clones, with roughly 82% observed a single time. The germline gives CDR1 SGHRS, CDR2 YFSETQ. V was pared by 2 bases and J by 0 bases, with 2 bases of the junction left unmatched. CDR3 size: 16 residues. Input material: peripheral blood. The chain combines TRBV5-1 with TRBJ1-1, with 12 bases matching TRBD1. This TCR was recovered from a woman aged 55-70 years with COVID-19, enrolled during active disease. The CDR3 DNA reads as TGCGCCAGCAGCTTCGGGACAGGGGGCCTGAACACTGAAGCTTTCTTT. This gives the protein CASSFGTGGLNTEAFF.